This T cell receptor beta chain was captured by sequencing in a study of blood T cell repertoires in COVID-19. Profiling relied on immunoSEQ multiplex PCR, and the TCRdb table lists in-frame clones only, not all of them. The sample holds 25,000 to 30,000 clones; 80% are singletons and the top ten take 46%. Trimming removed 5 bases from V and 2 bases from J, with 13 bases in between. This CDR3 comprises 14 residues. CDR1 is SGHTA, CDR2 FQGTGA, per germline. Sequenced: peripheral blood. This receptor was identified in a woman in her seventies with acute or convalescent COVID-19. The V gene is TRBV7-3, the J gene TRBJ2-7; D is perhaps TRBD2 (5 bases). DNA for the CDR3: TGTGCCAGCAGCCCCGGCGGGCCAGCCTACGAGCAGTACTTC. This codes for CASSPGGPAYEQYF.